This T cell receptor (beta chain) derives from a study of immune heterogeneity within non-small cell lung tumors. The authors amplified TCR beta CDR3 by multiplex PCR with 32 V and 13 J primers. Each CDR3 protein gets one entry after TCRdb re-called the multiplex PCR reads with MiXCR. The table lists roughly 3,000 distinct CDR3 sequences, under 25% of them singletons, with 16% in the top ten. The V and J ends lost 6 bases and 9 bases, in that order; junction bases with no gene match: 8. CDR1 MDHEN and CDR2 SYDVKM come from the germline V gene. CDR3 length: 14 amino acids. By frequency in the sample, this clonotype is medium-sized. The final CDR3 position lacks the conserved phenylalanine or tryptophan, pointing to a likely read error. With 600 ng used per sample, the template was genomic DNA from bulk tumor. The authors collected several far-apart biopsies from each primary tumor during surgery. The study cohort was described as untreated, and its members had newly diagnosed non-small cell lung cancer. They went on to have curative surgery.

Sequenced: lung tumor tissue. This chain uses TRBV28 with TRBJ1-6, with 7 bases fitting TRBD1. The TCR originated in a man in his sixties with non-small cell lung cancer. CDR3 bases: TGTGCCAGCAGCCTGGGAGGGGGCACTTCACCCCTCCACTCT. This encodes CASSLGGGTSPLHS.